This is a list of T cell receptor beta chains from one sample in a study of blood T cell repertoires in COVID-19. The table came from immunoSEQ multiplex PCR; TCRdb's copy has only in-frame clones and leaves some out. Of about 160,000 clones in the sample, roughly 93% were seen once. Sequencing input: peripheral blood. The receptor source for this set is a woman aged 55-70 years with COVID-19, enrolled during active disease. Both conserved end residues are part of each CDR3. The order of the fields is CDR3 DNA, CDR3 protein, clone size, V gene, J gene, D gene. D genes are given only for firm matches. Clone size appears in some rows only: once, few, many, or a class for an expanded clone.

CDR3nt: TGCAGTGCTAGTGAACTAGCGGGGGGCGAAGAGACCCAGTACTTC
CDR3aa: CSASELAGGEETQYF
abundance: once
v_gene: TRBV20-1
j_gene: TRBJ2-5
d_gene: TRBD2

CDR3nt: TGTGCCAGCAGCAACACCGGGACAGGGTGGGAGACCCAGTACTTC
CDR3aa: CASSNTGTGWETQYF
abundance: -
v_gene: TRBV11-3
j_gene: TRBJ2-5
d_gene: TRBD1

CDR3nt: TGCGCCAGCAGCCCCGTTGAGGGGGCGGCAGATACGCAGTATTTT
CDR3aa: CASSPVEGAADTQYF
abundance: -
v_gene: TRBV4-3
j_gene: TRBJ2-3
d_gene: TRBD1

CDR3nt: TGTGCCAGCAGTTTAGGGACAGGGGGTCAGCCCCAGCATTTT
CDR3aa: CASSLGTGGQPQHF
abundance: -
v_gene: TRBV27
j_gene: TRBJ1-5
d_gene: TRBD1

CDR3nt: TGCGCCTCTAGGCCCCAATACTCTGGAAACACCATATATTTT
CDR3aa: CASRPQYSGNTIYF
abundance: -
v_gene: TRBV4-3
j_gene: TRBJ1-3
d_gene: -

CDR3nt: TGTGCCAGCATGTCCCTCCCGTCGGGACAGGGAACGCGAGGCTACACCTTC
CDR3aa: CASMSLPSGQGTRGYTF
abundance: -
v_gene: TRBV27
j_gene: TRBJ1-2
d_gene: TRBD1

CDR3nt: TGTGCCAGCAGCTCCGGGACTAGCAAACTGCAGTACTTC
CDR3aa: CASSSGTSKLQYF
abundance: -
v_gene: TRBV6-2/TRBV6-3
j_gene: TRBJ2-7
d_gene: TRBD2

CDR3nt: TGCGCCAGCAGCCTGGCTAGCGGCACAGATACGCAGTATTTT
CDR3aa: CASSLASGTDTQYF
abundance: few
v_gene: TRBV4-3
j_gene: TRBJ2-3
d_gene: -

CDR3nt: TGTGCCAGCAGCTTAGCAGGGGAGAATAATTCACCCCTCCACTTT
CDR3aa: CASSLAGENNSPLHF
abundance: -
v_gene: TRBV7-3
j_gene: TRBJ1-6
d_gene: -

CDR3nt: TGTGCCAGCAGCTTAACGTGGGAGACTGAAGCTTTCTTT
CDR3aa: CASSLTWETEAFF
abundance: -
v_gene: TRBV7-3
j_gene: TRBJ1-1
d_gene: -

CDR3nt: TGTGCCAGCACCGCACAGGGGTCGGGCAATCAGCCCCAGCATTTT
CDR3aa: CASTAQGSGNQPQHF
abundance: -
v_gene: TRBV2
j_gene: TRBJ1-5
d_gene: TRBD1

CDR3nt: TGTGCCAGCAGCCTGGGACAGGCTAATAATGAAAAACTGTTTTTT
CDR3aa: CASSLGQANNEKLFF
abundance: -
v_gene: TRBV6-5
j_gene: TRBJ1-4
d_gene: TRBD1

CDR3nt: TGTGCCAGCTCCCGCGAGTCAGGTCCAGGGGAAAAACTGTTTTTT
CDR3aa: CASSRESGPGEKLFF
abundance: -
v_gene: TRBV18
j_gene: TRBJ1-4
d_gene: -

CDR3nt: TGTGCCAGCAGTCCGGGACAGGGGTTGAACACTGAAGCTTTCTTT
CDR3aa: CASSPGQGLNTEAFF
abundance: -
v_gene: TRBV6-2/TRBV6-3
j_gene: TRBJ1-1
d_gene: TRBD1

CDR3nt: TGTGCCAGTCGAAGCGGGGGCCTTAACACCGGGGAGCTGTTTTTT
CDR3aa: CASRSGGLNTGELFF
abundance: -
v_gene: TRBV5-4
j_gene: TRBJ2-2
d_gene: TRBD2

CDR3nt: TGTGCCAGCAGCGTAGGCGGGGGGGCCGCCGGGGAGCTGTTTTTT
CDR3aa: CASSVGGGAAGELFF
abundance: few
v_gene: TRBV9
j_gene: TRBJ2-2
d_gene: TRBD2

CDR3nt: TGTGCCACCCTAAACCCAGGGTGGACTGAAGCTTTCTTT
CDR3aa: CATLNPGWTEAFF
abundance: -
v_gene: TRBV19
j_gene: TRBJ1-1
d_gene: -

CDR3nt: TGTGCCAGTAGACAGGGGTCTGCTGGCTACACCTTC
CDR3aa: CASRQGSAGYTF
abundance: -
v_gene: TRBV19
j_gene: TRBJ1-2
d_gene: TRBD1

CDR3nt: TGTGCCTCCTCCCGGGGAAACGAGCAGTACTTC
CDR3aa: CASSRGNEQYF
abundance: -
v_gene: TRBV12-3/TRBV12-4
j_gene: TRBJ2-7
d_gene: -

CDR3nt: TGTGCCAGCAGCAAAGTTGCAGGGGGTGTCTATGGCTACACCTTC
CDR3aa: CASSKVAGGVYGYTF
abundance: -
v_gene: TRBV21-1
j_gene: TRBJ1-2
d_gene: -

CDR3nt: TGTGCCAGCAGCGTGGACTGGCGGACGGCCTATGGCTACACCTTC
CDR3aa: CASSVDWRTAYGYTF
abundance: -
v_gene: TRBV9
j_gene: TRBJ1-2
d_gene: -

CDR3nt: TGTGCCAGCAGCTCCAGTGAGGTGAGCGGCGAAAAACTGTTTTTT
CDR3aa: CASSSSEVSGEKLFF
abundance: -
v_gene: TRBV7-9
j_gene: TRBJ1-4
d_gene: -

CDR3nt: TGTGCCAGCAGACAGGGTAATTCACCCCTCCACTTT
CDR3aa: CASRQGNSPLHF
abundance: -
v_gene: TRBV2
j_gene: TRBJ1-6
d_gene: -

CDR3nt: TGTGCCAGCTCACCACGAGCAAGGGGGGGGGACACTGAAGCTTTCTTT
CDR3aa: CASSPRARGGDTEAFF
abundance: -
v_gene: TRBV18
j_gene: TRBJ1-1
d_gene: -

CDR3nt: TGTGCCAGCAGCCTACCCTATGGCTACACCTTC
CDR3aa: CASSLPYGYTF
abundance: -
v_gene: TRBV5-6
j_gene: TRBJ1-2
d_gene: -

CDR3nt: TGCAGCGCAGGACTGAACTACAATGAGCAGTTCTTC
CDR3aa: CSAGLNYNEQFF
abundance: -
v_gene: TRBV29-1
j_gene: TRBJ2-1
d_gene: -

CDR3nt: TGCGCCAGCAGCAGCTCAGGGGGTCCCTACGAGCAGTACTTC
CDR3aa: CASSSSGGPYEQYF
abundance: -
v_gene: TRBV5-1
j_gene: TRBJ2-7
d_gene: TRBD1

CDR3nt: TGCGCCAGCAGCATCGGGACTAGCGTTACAGATACGCAGTATTTT
CDR3aa: CASSIGTSVTDTQYF
abundance: -
v_gene: TRBV5-1
j_gene: TRBJ2-3
d_gene: TRBD2

CDR3nt: TGTGCCAGCAGGGGCGACAGGGGTGAAAAACTGTTTTTT
CDR3aa: CASRGDRGEKLFF
abundance: -
v_gene: TRBV6-5
j_gene: TRBJ1-4
d_gene: TRBD1

CDR3nt: TGTGCCTGGAGCGGGACAGGGGGTGCTCAGCCCCAGCATTTT
CDR3aa: CAWSGTGGAQPQHF
abundance: -
v_gene: TRBV30
j_gene: TRBJ1-5
d_gene: TRBD1

CDR3nt: TGTGCCAGCAGCTCGACAGGGCTTGATGAAAAACTGTTTTTT
CDR3aa: CASSSTGLDEKLFF
abundance: -
v_gene: TRBV7-9
j_gene: TRBJ1-4
d_gene: TRBD1

CDR3nt: TGTGCCAGCAGCCAAGTTGAGGTCTCCGAGCAGTACTTC
CDR3aa: CASSQVEVSEQYF
abundance: -
v_gene: TRBV3-1/TRBV3-2
j_gene: TRBJ2-7
d_gene: -

CDR3nt: TGCGCCAGCAGCCAAGAATTAGTTGTTAGCACAGATACGCAGTATTTT
CDR3aa: CASSQELVVSTDTQYF
abundance: -
v_gene: TRBV4-3
j_gene: TRBJ2-3
d_gene: -

CDR3nt: TGCGCCAGCAGCCAAGATCTGACAGGGGGGTATGGCTACACCTTC
CDR3aa: CASSQDLTGGYGYTF
abundance: -
v_gene: TRBV4-1
j_gene: TRBJ1-2
d_gene: TRBD1

CDR3nt: TGTGCCAGCAGCTCAGACAGCTATGGCTACACCTTC
CDR3aa: CASSSDSYGYTF
abundance: once
v_gene: TRBV5-4
j_gene: TRBJ1-2
d_gene: -

CDR3nt: TGTGCCAGCAGCTACGACAGGAAAGGAAACACCATATATTTT
CDR3aa: CASSYDRKGNTIYF
abundance: -
v_gene: TRBV11-3
j_gene: TRBJ1-3
d_gene: -

CDR3nt: TGTGCCAGCACCCCGGGGGGGGAGTCCTATAATTCACCCCTCCACTTT
CDR3aa: CASTPGGESYNSPLHF
abundance: -
v_gene: TRBV4-2
j_gene: TRBJ1-6
d_gene: -

CDR3nt: TGTGCCAGCCGTTACGGGAGGAACACTGAAGCTTTCTTT
CDR3aa: CASRYGRNTEAFF
abundance: -
v_gene: TRBV6-5
j_gene: TRBJ1-1
d_gene: -

CDR3nt: TGTGCCAGCAGCGTAGGAATATCGGGGGAGACCCAGTACTTC
CDR3aa: CASSVGISGETQYF
abundance: -
v_gene: TRBV9
j_gene: TRBJ2-5
d_gene: -

CDR3nt: TGTGCCAGCAGCGTTACATACACCGGGGAGCTGTTTTTT
CDR3aa: CASSVTYTGELFF
abundance: -
v_gene: TRBV9
j_gene: TRBJ2-2
d_gene: -

CDR3nt: TGCGCCAGCAGCCCGGAGCGGGGCGCTGGGGCCAACGTCCTGACTTTC
CDR3aa: CASSPERGAGANVLTF
abundance: -
v_gene: TRBV5-1
j_gene: TRBJ2-6
d_gene: TRBD2